The 16 T cell receptor beta chains below all came from one sample that was sequenced in a study of T cell repertoires in cytomegalovirus infection. MiXCR, run by TCRdb on the reads, gives a single entry per CDR3 protein. Of approximately 500,000 distinct CDR3 sequences listed, about 15% are singletons. The sample comprised CD8+ T cells from PBMCs. The receptors stem from a human donor in good health (CMV status not recorded). Some clones in this sample may be carry-over from other donors' samples.

About this clonotype: A much larger clone differs from this one at a single base, so this may be a read error. The chain is built from TRBV12-3 or TRBV12-4 and TRBJ1-4, with TRBD1 as a possible D gene (6 bases). The length of the CDR3 is 14 residues. The CDR3 coding sequence is TGTGCCAGCAGCCCACCCGGGACAAATGACAAACTGTTTTTT. It translates to CASSPPGTNDKLFF.

This clonotype was counted between two and nine times. J is TRBJ2-3 and V is TRBV27, with 7 positions matching TRBD1. V shed 4 bases, J shed 0 bases, and the junction held 4 bases outside the gene matches. The germline V gene has CDR1 MNHEY and CDR2 SMNVEV (reference sequence). CDR3 length equals 15 residues. The CDR3 DNA reads TGTGCCAGCAGTTCCCAGGGGGATAGCACAGATACGCAGTATTTT. Its protein product is CASSSQGDSTDTQYF.

The chain employs TRBV12-5 and TRBJ1-4; TRBD1 matches 9 bases. CDR1 and CDR2 (germline): LGHNT, FRNRAP. V was pared by 6 bases and J by 3 bases, with 5 bases of the junction left unmatched. The CDR3 length is 15 residues. CDR3 amino acids: CASGRRQGANEKLFF. CDR3 nucleotide sequence: TGTGCTAGTGGCCGTAGACAGGGGGCTAATGAAAAACTGTTTTTT. The full variable domain, its missing parts supplied by reference TRBV12-5 and TRBJ1-4, is DARVTQTPRHKVTEMGQEVTMRCQPILGHNTVFWYRQTMMQGLELLAYFRNRAPLDDSGMPKDRFSAEMPDATLATLKIQPSEPRDSAVYFCASGRRQGANEKLFFGSGTQLSVL.

This clonotype was counted at least ten times. The chain joins TRBV7-3 to TRBJ2-3, with TRBD2 matching over 13 bases. Germline V lookup: CDR1 SGHTA, CDR2 FQGTGA. V lost 4 bases to trimming and J lost 3 bases; unmatched junction nucleotides: 1. The CDR3 runs to 15 residues. CDR3 residues: CASSWTSGGTDTQYF. CDR3 nucleotide sequence: TGTGCCAGCAGCTGGACTAGCGGGGGAACAGATACGCAGTATTTT.

This clonotype has a count of ten or more. The chain recombines TRBV6-5 with TRBJ1-1, with unresolved D. V shed 0 bases and J shed 0 bases, with 11 bases lying between them. Germline V gives CDR1 MNHEY, CDR2 SVGAGI. CDR3 length equals 16 residues. CDR3 in DNA: TGTGCCAGCAGTTACTCGGCCAGCTGGATGAACACTGAAGCTTTCTTT. It is translated as CASSYSASWMNTEAFF.

This clonotype was found many times. The chain couples TRBV7-9 to TRBJ2-1; D might be TRBD1 (6 bases). The CDR3 length is 17 residues. The germline V gene encodes CDR1 SEHNR and CDR2 FQNEAQ (reference sequence). Trimming left V 4 bases short and J 4 bases short, with 20 bases between. CDR3 in amino acids: CASSSIDPQGPYNEQFF. CDR3 nucleotide sequence: TGTGCCAGCAGCTCGATTGATCCACAGGGCCCTTACAATGAGCAGTTCTTC.

Remarks on this clonotype: This may be a read error: a much more frequent sequence differs by one nucleotide. This chain's CDR3 is CASSLEGDREGTDAFF. For the CDR3, the DNA is TGTGCCAGCAGCTTAGAGGGGGACAGGGAAGGCACTGATGCTTTCTTT. V is TRBV7-9 and J is TRBJ1-1; 9 nucleotides line up with TRBD1. The CDR3 runs 16 residues. Germline V gene data show CDR1 as SEHNR and CDR2 as FQNEAQ (reference sequence).

Ten or more counts support this clonotype. The rearrangement joins TRBV6-5 to TRBJ2-3, with 8 bases aligning to TRBD1. With 6 bases clipped from V and 1 base from J, the junction kept 12 bases outside the gene matches. This CDR3 is 17 amino acids long. Germline V gene data show CDR1 as MNHEY and CDR2 as SVGAGI. The CDR3 DNA is TGTGCCAGCAGCGTGGATGGGACAGGTCTTCGCACAGATACGCAGTATTTT. It translates to CASSVDGTGLRTDTQYF.

As for this clonotype: With a much larger clone just one base away, this may be a read error. Without the conserved terminal phenylalanine or tryptophan, this CDR3 likely stems from a read error. V and J are TRBV10-2 and TRBJ2-1; 8 bases are shared with TRBD2. Germline-derived CDR1 and CDR2 are WSHSY and SAAADI. The CDR3 has 14 residues. Losses at the gene ends were 6 bases for V and 10 bases for J; bases not matched to a gene: 11. The CDR3 bases are TGCGCCAGCAGCGTTAACTTAGCGGGAATCGAGCAGTTCTTA. This encodes CASSVNLAGIEQFL.

Worth noting for this clonotype: A read error may account for a junction end that differs from germline. The chain is built from TRBV4-1 and TRBJ2-3; 11 bases fit TRBD2. The CDR3 runs 17 residues. CDR1 is MGHRA, CDR2 YSYEKL, per germline. The CDR3 spells CASSQDFSGRATDTQYF. In DNA form, the CDR3 reads TGTGCCAGCAGCCAAGATTTTAGCGGGAGGGCCACAGATACGCAGTATTTT.

The chain joins TRBV6-2 or TRBV6-3 to TRBJ2-1, with D hard to call. Germline loops: CDR1 MNHEY, CDR2 SVGEGT. The CDR3 length is 14 residues. V lost 0 bases, J lost 7 bases, and 10 bases lay in between. CDR3 sequence: CASSYSSLENEQFF. CDR3 coding DNA: TGTGCCAGCAGTTACTCGTCCCTAGAAAATGAGCAGTTCTTC.

J is TRBJ2-1 and V is TRBV19; no clear D gene. V was clipped by 8 bases and J by 0 bases, with 8 bases between them. This CDR3 has 13 residues. CDR1 is LNHDA and CDR2 is SQIVND in the germline V gene (reference sequence). The CDR3, as DNA: TGTGCCAGTCTGAGCCCCTCCTACAATGAGCAGTTCTTC. Encoded protein: CASLSPSYNEQFF.

The rearrangement uses TRBV6-1 and TRBJ1-1; a possible D gene is TRBD1 (5 bases). The germline V gene encodes CDR1 MNHNS and CDR2 SASEGT. V dropped 5 bases and J dropped 2 bases, with 18 bases sitting between them. The CDR3 totals 16 residues. The chain's CDR3 is CASSLSGVGINTEAFF. The DNA for the CDR3 is TGTGCCAGCAGTTTGTCGGGGGTAGGGATTAACACTGAAGCTTTCTTT.

This clonotype has at least ten counts. V usage is TRBV28 and J usage is TRBJ2-1; 8 nucleotides align to TRBD2. This CDR3 has 15 residues. Germline V gene sequence: CDR1 MDHEN, CDR2 SYDVKM. V lost 3 bases, J lost 8 bases, and 9 bases stayed unmatched. The CDR3 loop reads CASSLAVSTSDEQFF. In DNA form, the CDR3 reads TGTGCCAGCAGTTTGGCCGTCTCGACTAGCGATGAGCAGTTCTTC.

This clonotype has only a few counts. V and J are TRBV5-4 and TRBJ2-7; tentative D call: TRBD2 (5 bases). The germline V and J ends were trimmed by 3 bases and 5 bases, with 9 bases remaining between them. The CDR3 spans 12 residues. Germline V gives CDR1 SGHNT, CDR2 YYREEE (reference sequence). Written as DNA, the CDR3 is TGTGCCAGCAGCTCCGGGATAGACGAGCAGTACTTC. Residues: CASSSGIDEQYF.

As to this clonotype: A read error may explain this, as a much larger clone is one base away. The V gene is TRBV7-9, the J gene TRBJ2-7; no reliable D call. The CDR3 runs 11 residues. The V gene lost 4 bases and the J gene lost 11 bases, with 12 bases spanning the gap. Germline-derived CDR1 and CDR2 are SEHNR and FQNEAQ (reference sequence). In DNA, the CDR3 is TGTGCCAGCAGCTCGGTCGAAGTGGAGTACTTC. Translation: CASSSVEVEYF.